This TCR beta chain is drawn from a study of blood T cells in healthy people across ages. V gave up 2 bases and J gave up 5 bases; unmatched junction bases: 5. The CDR3 has 15 amino acids. Looked up from germline, CDR1 is MNHEY and CDR2 is SVGAGI. In the case of this clonotype: The antigen is undetermined.

With a J-beta primer mix and a sample-barcoded 5' primer, a second PCR ran about 7 to 11 cycles. TCRdb fed the 5' RACE reads into MiXCR, producing one record per CDR3 protein. The profile shows over 500,000 distinct CDR3 sequences, about 28% of them singletons. Findings and caveats of the study: The recorded TCR beta diversity per million T cells decreased in a roughly linear manner with age.

The data were also submitted as part of a second study, on T cells of mothers and their children. Per that paper: All donors were healthy and Caucasian; they were a few mothers and their six children. Every mother produced more than 8.5 million TCR beta CDR3 reads, whereas every child provided around 3 million. Overlap in related mother-child pairs always slightly exceeded unrelated pairs, never significantly.

Sequenced sample: blood. The source of this sequence is a boy aged 2 to 9 in good health. The V and J genes are TRBV6-5 and TRBJ1-2; TRBD1 matches 10 bases. CDR3 bases: TGTGCCAGCAGTTACGGGACAGGGGAAGATTATGGCTACACCTTC. This sequence encodes CASSYGTGEDYGYTF.